The 9 T cell receptor beta chains listed next were all sequenced from one sample in a study of T-cell reconstitution after alpha-beta-depleted transplantation in children. Preparation of the TCRbeta library involved a method that used unique molecular identifiers. TCRdb re-called the PCR reads with MiXCR, one entry per CDR3 protein. The table shows roughly 180,000 distinct CDR3 sequences, with more than 14% occurring only once. Sequencing was performed on PBMCs from the stem cell graft donor, taken from the stem cell graft. The receptors originated from a human donor who donated a stem cell graft to a child with acute lymphoblastic leukemia.

This clonotype was found many times. The rearrangement links TRBV20-1 to TRBJ2-3, with TRBD2 matching 7 bases. The ends lost 6 bases at V and 3 bases at J; junction bases unmatched: 12. CDR3 length equals 15 residues. Germline loops: CDR1 DFQATT, CDR2 SNEGSKA (reference sequence). CDR3 sequence reads: CSARSLAGGTDTQYF. CDR3 coding DNA: TGCAGTGCACGATCATTAGCGGGCGGGACAGATACGCAGTATTTT.

This clonotype was observed at least ten times. The chain couples TRBV20-1 to TRBJ1-2, with TRBD1 identical over 10 bases. V was pared by 1 base and J by 2 bases, with 4 bases of the junction left unmatched. CDR1 is DFQATT and CDR2 is SNEGSKA in the germline V gene (reference sequence). The CDR3 has 15 amino acids. In DNA, the CDR3 is TGCAGTGCTAGAGGTCCGGGACAGGGGAACTATGGCTACACCTTC. Translation gives CSARGPGQGNYGYTF.

There are many counts of this clonotype. The chain has TRBV12-3 or TRBV12-4 and TRBJ2-3; D call uncertain. This CDR3 has 15 amino acids. The V gene lost 6 bases and the J gene lost 0 bases, with 13 bases spanning the gap. CDR3 residues: CASRLDGSSTDTQYF. The CDR3 coding sequence is TGTGCCAGCAGGCTGGACGGCTCTAGCACAGATACGCAGTATTTT.

This clonotype was counted only a few times. The genes are TRBV5-4 and TRBJ2-6; a possible D gene is TRBD2 (7 bases). CDR3 length equals 18 residues. The V gene's germline CDR1 is SGHNT and CDR2 YYREEE (reference sequence). The V end lost 4 bases, the J end lost 2 bases, and 19 bases lay between the germline ends. In nucleotides, the CDR3 is TGTGCCAGCAGCGTCCCGGGGAGGGGGAATACTGGGGCCAACGTCCTGACTTTC. Amino acid sequence: CASSVPGRGNTGANVLTF.

The sample holds a few counts of this clonotype. This sequence joins TRBV12-3 or TRBV12-4 and TRBJ2-1; D assignment may be TRBD1 or TRBD2 (5 bases each). Trimming left V 3 bases short and J 7 bases short, with 22 bases between. The CDR3 length is 17 residues. The chain's CDR3 is CASSFLALGTSGNEQFF. For the CDR3, the DNA is TGTGCCAGCAGTTTTCTGGCGTTGGGGACGTCGGGGAATGAGCAGTTCTTC.

Many counts were recorded for this clonotype. The CDR3 region has the DNA TGTGCCAGCACTGACAGCTTCACAGATACGCAGTATTTT. It translates to CASTDSFTDTQYF. The V call is TRBV7-9, the J call TRBJ2-3, with D perhaps matching TRBD1 (5 bases). Trimming shortened V by 7 bases and J by 2 bases, and 10 bases separated the two germline ends. This CDR3 is built from 13 residues. Germline V gene data show CDR1 as SEHNR and CDR2 as FQNEAQ (reference sequence).

This clonotype was found a few times. The chain has TRBV29-1 and TRBJ1-1; D is possibly TRBD1 (6 bases). V was clipped by 4 bases and J by 1 base, with 7 bases between them. This CDR3 has 12 residues. Germline V gene sequence: CDR1 SQVTM, CDR2 ANQGSEA. The CDR3 sequence is CSVGGQNTEAFF. Here the CDR3 DNA reads TGCAGCGTTGGGGGACAGAACACTGAAGCTTTCTTT.

The rearrangement uses TRBV20-1 and TRBJ2-2; 8 nucleotides agree with TRBD1. The CDR3 extends over 18 amino acids. Germline values: CDR1 DFQATT, CDR2 SNEGSKA (reference sequence). Unmatched junction bases numbered 18, after V lost 3 bases and J lost 6 bases. CDR3 in DNA: TGCAGTGCTAGCCCCAGGGGGCACGAGGGTGATGTCGCCGGGGAGCTGTTTTTT. This encodes CSASPRGHEGDVAGELFF.

This clonotype came up many times. V usage is TRBV4-1 and J usage is TRBJ2-5; TRBD2 aligns across 9 bases. The V gene's germline CDR1 is MGHRA and CDR2 YSYEKL. This CDR3 is built from 17 residues. Trimming cost V 0 bases and J 5 bases; bases outside gene matches: 10. CDR3 DNA: TGCGCCAGCAGCCAAGATTGGGGTCTAGCGGGACGGGAGACCCAGTACTTC. Its protein is CASSQDWGLAGRETQYF.